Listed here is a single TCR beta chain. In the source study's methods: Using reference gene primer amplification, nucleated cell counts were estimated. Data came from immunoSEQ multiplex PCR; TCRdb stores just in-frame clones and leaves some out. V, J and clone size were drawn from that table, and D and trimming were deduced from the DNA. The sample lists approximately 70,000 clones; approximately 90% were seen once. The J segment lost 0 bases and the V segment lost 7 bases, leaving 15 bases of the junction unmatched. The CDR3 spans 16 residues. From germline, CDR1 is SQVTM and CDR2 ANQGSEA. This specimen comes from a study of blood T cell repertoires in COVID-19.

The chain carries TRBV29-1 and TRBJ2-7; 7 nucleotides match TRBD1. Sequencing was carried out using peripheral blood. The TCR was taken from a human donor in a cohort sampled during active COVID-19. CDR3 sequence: CSDRGVGDSYSYEQYF. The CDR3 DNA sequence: TGCAGCGACCGAGGGGTCGGGGACAGCTACTCCTACGAGCAGTACTTC.